This TCR beta chain was found in a study of long-term antiretroviral therapy in people with HIV. General study results and limits: Documentation of ART adherence, viral resistance or therapy changes was absent.

The CDR3 sequence is 14 residues long. J lost 1 base, V lost 6 bases, and 3 bases had no gene match. Per the germline V gene, CDR1 is SGHTA and CDR2 is FQGNSA. Concerning this clone: What it binds is unknown.

Only United States sites treated participants with HIV. It was version v3.0 of the immunoSEQ assay that was run at survey level. TCRdb's copy holds only in-frame clones and misses some; the assay was immunoSEQ multiplex PCR. This table holds fewer than 35,000 clones, about 81% found once. The specimen was unsorted PBMCs, collected 2.9 years after starting antiretroviral therapy. The chain uses TRBV7-2 and TRBJ2-7, with TRBD1 matching over 10 bases. This TCR was sampled from a man aged 50 to 59 with HIV. The CDR3 coding sequence is TGTGCCAGCAGGGGGACAGGGGAGTCCTACGAGCAGTACTTC. It specifies CASRGTGESYEQYF.